This is a list of T cell receptor beta chains from one sample in a study of cytomegalovirus exposure and HLA in healthy donors. The assay was immunoSEQ multiplex PCR, and TCRdb's table has in-frame clones only and misses some. The table records about 190,000 clones, approximately 78% of them present only once. Sequencing used PBMCs. These receptors originate from a woman aged 18-29 years in good health and CMV-seronegative. The CDR3 runs from the conserved cysteine through the conserved F or W. Fields, in order: V gene, clone size, D gene, J gene, CDR3 protein. D genes are given only for firm matches. Size tells how often a clone was seen (once, few, many) or the class of an expanded clone, and some rows leave it out.

V gene: TRBV27
clone size: -
D gene: TRBD2
J gene: TRBJ2-7
CDR3 protein: CASGPGLAGYHEQYF

V gene: TRBV13
clone size: -
D gene: -
J gene: TRBJ2-3
CDR3 protein: CASSLLTDTQYF

V gene: TRBV27
clone size: once
D gene: TRBD1
J gene: TRBJ2-7
CDR3 protein: CASRRTGAEQYF

V gene: TRBV25-1
clone size: -
D gene: TRBD1
J gene: TRBJ2-5
CDR3 protein: CASSEYSPGTGTRAQYF

V gene: TRBV19
clone size: -
D gene: TRBD1
J gene: TRBJ1-1
CDR3 protein: CASSAGTGGLTEAFF

V gene: TRBV4-2
clone size: few
D gene: -
J gene: TRBJ2-3
CDR3 protein: CASSPRTAGSTDTQYF

V gene: TRBV10-1
clone size: -
D gene: -
J gene: TRBJ1-1
CDR3 protein: CASSDMGAGTTEAFF

V gene: TRBV7-9
clone size: -
D gene: -
J gene: TRBJ1-6
CDR3 protein: CASSLWEMGSPLHF

V gene: TRBV20-1
clone size: -
D gene: -
J gene: TRBJ2-1
CDR3 protein: CSATGYNEQFF

V gene: TRBV9
clone size: -
D gene: TRBD1
J gene: TRBJ1-1
CDR3 protein: CASSRTQGADTEAFF

V gene: TRBV7-6
clone size: -
D gene: TRBD1
J gene: TRBJ1-5
CDR3 protein: CATSSTPGTGSNQPQHF

V gene: TRBV19
clone size: -
D gene: TRBD2
J gene: TRBJ2-2
CDR3 protein: CASSGTSGVKSTGELFF

V gene: TRBV10-3
clone size: once
D gene: -
J gene: TRBJ2-1
CDR3 protein: CAISEVARLGEQFF

V gene: TRBV6-4
clone size: -
D gene: TRBD2
J gene: TRBJ2-3
CDR3 protein: CASSVFSGSDTQYF

V gene: TRBV7-9
clone size: -
D gene: TRBD1
J gene: TRBJ2-7
CDR3 protein: CASSPSDRVPYEQYF

V gene: TRBV6-5
clone size: -
D gene: -
J gene: TRBJ1-2
CDR3 protein: CASSPGAGVYGYTF

V gene: TRBV7-2
clone size: -
D gene: -
J gene: TRBJ1-2
CDR3 protein: CASSLEKSLLGYTF

V gene: TRBV7-3
clone size: -
D gene: TRBD2
J gene: TRBJ2-1
CDR3 protein: CASSSSTSGRSEQFF

V gene: TRBV6-1
clone size: -
D gene: -
J gene: TRBJ1-3
CDR3 protein: CASSDLYRSSGNTIYF

V gene: TRBV5-6
clone size: -
D gene: -
J gene: TRBJ2-5
CDR3 protein: CASSSIANQETQYF

V gene: TRBV7-9
clone size: -
D gene: -
J gene: TRBJ1-1
CDR3 protein: CASSLAQSGHTEAFF

V gene: TRBV7-9
clone size: -
D gene: -
J gene: TRBJ2-7
CDR3 protein: CASSRGLNYEQYF

V gene: TRBV18
clone size: once
D gene: TRBD1
J gene: TRBJ2-7
CDR3 protein: CASHDPGQISYEQYF

V gene: TRBV5-4
clone size: -
D gene: TRBD2
J gene: TRBJ2-5
CDR3 protein: CASSGAGVNQETQYF

V gene: TRBV7-9
clone size: -
D gene: TRBD2
J gene: TRBJ2-1
CDR3 protein: CASSFSTSGQEQFF

V gene: TRBV10-2
clone size: -
D gene: -
J gene: TRBJ1-1
CDR3 protein: CASSERGTPNTEAFF

V gene: TRBV7-9
clone size: -
D gene: -
J gene: TRBJ1-1
CDR3 protein: CASSQQGLTEAFF

V gene: TRBV14
clone size: -
D gene: TRBD1
J gene: TRBJ1-2
CDR3 protein: CASGTGGLYGYTF

V gene: TRBV2
clone size: -
D gene: TRBD2
J gene: TRBJ2-1
CDR3 protein: CASTARGDYNEQFF

V gene: TRBV20-1
clone size: -
D gene: -
J gene: TRBJ1-1
CDR3 protein: CSASAAEAFF

V gene: TRBV7-3
clone size: few
D gene: -
J gene: TRBJ2-1
CDR3 protein: CASSAQGDEQFF

V gene: TRBV7-3
clone size: -
D gene: -
J gene: TRBJ1-2
CDR3 protein: CASSPGSLGYGYTF

V gene: TRBV6-5
clone size: -
D gene: -
J gene: TRBJ1-4
CDR3 protein: CASRLTATNEKLFF

V gene: TRBV18
clone size: -
D gene: -
J gene: TRBJ1-3
CDR3 protein: CASSQSAPDSGNTIYF

V gene: TRBV7-9
clone size: -
D gene: TRBD1
J gene: TRBJ1-4
CDR3 protein: CASSSKWEGQGVEKLFF

V gene: TRBV7-9
clone size: -
D gene: -
J gene: TRBJ2-2
CDR3 protein: CASSSAARNTGELFF

V gene: TRBV6-5
clone size: -
D gene: TRBD2
J gene: TRBJ2-3
CDR3 protein: CASSYGSGTDTQYF

V gene: TRBV18
clone size: -
D gene: -
J gene: TRBJ2-1
CDR3 protein: CASSRETANEQFF

V gene: TRBV5-8
clone size: -
D gene: TRBD2
J gene: TRBJ2-7
CDR3 protein: CASSGDGAGLYEQYF

V gene: TRBV2
clone size: -
D gene: -
J gene: TRBJ1-1
CDR3 protein: CASSGIRGEAFF

V gene: TRBV27
clone size: -
D gene: -
J gene: TRBJ2-1
CDR3 protein: CASSTRVGGVNNEQFF

V gene: TRBV7-8
clone size: -
D gene: TRBD2
J gene: TRBJ2-7
CDR3 protein: CASSRLAGNLLF

V gene: TRBV6-5
clone size: -
D gene: -
J gene: TRBJ2-3
CDR3 protein: CASSVRQAGTDTQYF

V gene: TRBV27
clone size: few
D gene: -
J gene: TRBJ1-4
CDR3 protein: CASSIRTAEKLFF

V gene: TRBV29-1
clone size: -
D gene: -
J gene: TRBJ2-2
CDR3 protein: CSVPDTGELFF

V gene: TRBV4-1
clone size: -
D gene: TRBD1
J gene: TRBJ1-1
CDR3 protein: CASSQEGPAGGEGTEAFF

V gene: TRBV27
clone size: -
D gene: TRBD1
J gene: TRBJ1-2
CDR3 protein: CASSATTGGAGYTF

V gene: TRBV20-1
clone size: -
D gene: -
J gene: TRBJ2-3
CDR3 protein: CSAIVVDTQYF

V gene: TRBV19
clone size: -
D gene: TRBD1
J gene: TRBJ1-2
CDR3 protein: CASTTQGAEGYTF